The 15 T cell receptor beta chains below all came from one sample that was sequenced in a study of blood T cell repertoires in COVID-19. Here immunoSEQ multiplex PCR was the method, and the copy in TCRdb shows in-frame clones only, minus some. Among some 170,000 clones listed, approximately 86% were seen once. The specimen sequenced was peripheral blood. The origin of the receptors is an older woman who had recovered from COVID-19.

The chain uses TRBV7-3 and TRBJ2-5, with D possibly matching TRBD1 (6 bases). This CDR3 has 15 residues. Trimming removed 1 base at V and 2 bases at J, with 11 bases between. Germline assignment: CDR1 SGHTA and CDR2 FQGTGA. The CDR3 coding sequence is TGTGCCAGCAGCTTAATCAGGGGTCCACAAGAGACCCAGTACTTC. This translates into CASSLIRGPQETQYF.

The V gene is TRBV4-1, the J gene TRBJ2-1, with 11 positions matching TRBD1. Trimming removed 3 bases from V and 4 bases from J; junction bases left unmatched: 8. This CDR3 is 17 amino acids long. CDR1 is MGHRA and CDR2 is YSYEKL in the germline V gene. The CDR3 DNA follows: TGCGCCAGCAGCCAGCGGGAGGGACAGGGGGTGTACAATGAGCAGTTCTTC. Its protein product is CASSQREGQGVYNEQFF.

The chain uses TRBV7-2 and TRBJ1-2; D might be TRBD1 (6 bases). Looked up from germline, CDR1 is SGHTA and CDR2 is FQGNSA. There are 15 residues in the CDR3. Trimming took off 3 bases at V and 2 bases at J, with 13 bases between the two ends. CDR3 loop: CASSFFQGTNYGYTF. The CDR3 DNA reads TGTGCCAGCAGCTTTTTTCAGGGGACAAACTATGGCTACACCTTC. Full variable domain (outside the CDR3, taken from reference TRBV7-2 and TRBJ1-2): GAGVSQSPSNKVTEKGKDVELRCDPISGHTALYWYRQSLGQGLEFLIYFQGNSAPDKSGLPSDRFSAERTGGSVSTLTIQRTQQEDSAVYLCASSFFQGTNYGYTFGSGTRLTVV.

This chain links TRBV19 with TRBJ2-5, with D possibly TRBD1 on 6 matching bases. The CDR3 has 16 amino acids. The V gene's germline CDR1 is LNHDA and CDR2 SQIVND (reference sequence). Trimming took off 3 bases at V and 2 bases at J, with 16 bases between the two ends. The CDR3 here is CASSMWAGATQETQYF. In nucleotides, the CDR3 is TGTGCCAGTAGTATGTGGGCAGGGGCCACACAAGAGACCCAGTACTTC.

The gene calls are TRBV4-2 and TRBJ1-2, with D uncertain. Between the trimmed V and J ends, which lost 2 bases and 0 bases, there was a span of 16 bases. Germline V gene data show CDR1 as LGHNA and CDR2 as YNFKEQ. This CDR3 has 17 amino acids. CDR3 residues: CASSQNVGRQPNYGYTF. Written as DNA, the CDR3 is TGTGCCAGCAGCCAAAATGTGGGCAGGCAACCTAACTATGGCTACACCTTC.

The chain is built from TRBV6-4 and TRBJ2-1, with TRBD2 identical over 7 bases. The germline gives CDR1 MRHNA, CDR2 SNTAGT. The CDR3 totals 15 residues. Trimming at V came to 3 bases and at J to 6 bases, leaving 8 bases not matched to a gene. The CDR3 nucleotides are TGTGCCAGCAGTGAGGGGCTAGCGGCGCTCAATGAGCAGTTCTTC. As protein: CASSEGLAALNEQFF.

This clone was observed a handful of times. This rearrangement joins TRBV19 to TRBJ1-6; D remains ambiguous. The CDR3 is 15 amino acids. The ends were cut back, 5 bases at V and 7 bases at J, with 15 bases in the middle. Looked up from germline, CDR1 is LNHDA and CDR2 is SQIVND (reference sequence). The CDR3 region is CASSGSSGTNSPLHF. The CDR3 DNA sequence: TGTGCCAGTAGTGGGAGCTCAGGAACGAATTCACCCCTCCACTTT.

The DNA of the CDR3 is TGTGCCAGCAGTTCGGGGGATCAGGGTTTGAGAGGCGAGCAGTACTTC. Translated, it gives CASSSGDQGLRGEQYF. The chain uses TRBV28 and TRBJ2-7, with a possible D match to TRBD2 (6 bases). Trimming left V 4 bases short and J 6 bases short, with 22 bases between. The V gene's germline CDR1 is MDHEN and CDR2 SYDVKM. This CDR3 spans 16 amino acids. The full variable domain, completed using reference TRBV28 and TRBJ2-7, is DVKVTQSSRYLVKRTGEKVFLECVQDMDHENMFWYRQDPGLGLRLIYFSYDVKMKEKGDIPEGYSVSREKKERFSLILESASTNQTSMYLCASSSGDQGLRGEQYFGPGTRLTVT.

This clone was counted a single time. The sample has other DNA sequences that encode this CDR3 too. The CDR3 loop reads CASSETANYGYTF. CDR3 bases: TGTGCCAGCAGCGAGACAGCAAACTATGGCTACACCTTC. The chain couples TRBV2 to TRBJ1-2; perhaps TRBD1 as D (5 bases). The CDR3 sequence is 13 residues long. V lost 6 bases to trimming and J lost 2 bases, with 10 bases between them. The germline V gene has CDR1 SNHLY and CDR2 FYNNEI.

This clone was seen just once. CDR3 sequence reads: CASRVDRGGQPQHF. The CDR3 DNA reads as TGTGCCAGTAGGGTGGACAGGGGAGGACAGCCCCAGCATTTT. The rearrangement uses TRBV19 and TRBJ1-5; 9 bases line up with TRBD1. Looked up from germline, CDR1 is LNHDA and CDR2 is SQIVND (reference sequence). V was clipped by 6 bases and J by 7 bases; unmatched bases: 7. The CDR3 totals 14 residues.

The CDR3 nucleotides are TGTGCCAGTCGGGGGGAATCCTACAATGAGCAGTTCTTC. It codes for CASRGESYNEQFF. V and J are TRBV6-5 and TRBJ2-1, with 7 bases that match TRBD2. Germline-derived CDR1 and CDR2 are MNHEY and SVGAGI. V dropped 9 bases and J dropped 1; count of bases not matched to a gene: 3. The CDR3 totals 13 residues.

The chain combines TRBV6-1 with TRBJ1-1; D is undetermined. With 2 bases removed from V and 0 bases from J, the gap between germline ends came to 7 bases. Germline assignment: CDR1 MNHNS and CDR2 SASEGT. The CDR3 contains 14 residues. In DNA, the CDR3 is TGTGCCAGCAGTGAAACAGCAATGAACACTGAAGCTTTCTTT. Encoded protein: CASSETAMNTEAFF.

V usage is TRBV13 and J usage is TRBJ1-3; D perhaps matches TRBD1 (5 bases). V was trimmed by 5 bases and J by 3 bases, leaving 11 bases between them. CDR3 length equals 14 residues. Germline loops: CDR1 PRHDT, CDR2 FYEKMQ (reference sequence). CDR3 sequence (DNA): TGTGCCAGCAGCCGGGGGGACCTTGGAAACACCATATATTTT. Translated, it gives CASSRGDLGNTIYF.

This sequence joins TRBV6-4 and TRBJ1-6; 9 positions agree with TRBD1. V dropped 6 bases and J dropped 10; count of bases not matched to a gene: 4. The V gene's germline CDR1 is MRHNA and CDR2 SNTAGT. The CDR3 contains 13 residues. CDR3 in DNA: TGTGCCAGCAGGAGGGACAGGGACTCACCCCTCCACTTT. Translating it yields CASRRDRDSPLHF.

The rearrangement links TRBV5-6 to TRBJ1-6, with D unresolved. V gave up 0 bases and J gave up 10 bases, with 8 bases separating them. Germline CDR1 reads SGHDT; CDR2 reads YYEEEE. The CDR3 has 13 residues. CDR3 nucleotides: TGTGCCAGCAGCTTGGGGAGAGGGTCACCCCTCCACTTT. Encoded protein: CASSLGRGSPLHF.